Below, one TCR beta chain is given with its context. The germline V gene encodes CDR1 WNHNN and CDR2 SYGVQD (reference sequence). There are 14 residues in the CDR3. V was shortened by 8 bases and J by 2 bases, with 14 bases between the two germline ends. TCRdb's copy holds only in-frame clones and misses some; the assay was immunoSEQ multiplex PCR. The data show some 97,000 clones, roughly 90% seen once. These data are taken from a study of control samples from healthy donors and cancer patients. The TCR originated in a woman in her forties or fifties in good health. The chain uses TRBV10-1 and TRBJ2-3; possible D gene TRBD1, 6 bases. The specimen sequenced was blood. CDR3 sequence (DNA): TGCGCCAGCTCAACAGGGTCGGTCACAGATACGCAGTATTTT. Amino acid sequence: CASSTGSVTDTQYF.